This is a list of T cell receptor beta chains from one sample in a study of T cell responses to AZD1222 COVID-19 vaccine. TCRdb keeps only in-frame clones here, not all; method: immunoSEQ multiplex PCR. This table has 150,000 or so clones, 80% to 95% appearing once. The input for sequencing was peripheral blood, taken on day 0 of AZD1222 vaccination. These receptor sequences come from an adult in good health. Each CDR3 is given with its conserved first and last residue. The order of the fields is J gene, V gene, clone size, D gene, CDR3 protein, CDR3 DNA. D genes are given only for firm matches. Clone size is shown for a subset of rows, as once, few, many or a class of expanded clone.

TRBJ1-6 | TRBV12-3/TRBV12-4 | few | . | CASRPAGVSPLHF | TGTGCCAGCAGGCCCGCAGGGGTCTCACCCCTCCACTTT
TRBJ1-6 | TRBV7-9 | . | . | CASRSFGGNSPLHF | TGTGCCAGCAGATCCTTCGGAGGGAATTCACCCCTCCACTTT
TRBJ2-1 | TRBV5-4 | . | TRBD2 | CASSPTSGGTNEQFF | TGTGCCAGCAGCCCTACTAGCGGGGGGACGAATGAGCAGTTCTTC
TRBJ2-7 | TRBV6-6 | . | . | CASRSGSYEQYF | TGTGCCAGCAGATCAGGGTCCTACGAGCAGTACTTC
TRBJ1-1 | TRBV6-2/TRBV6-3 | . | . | CASSYVRGSLMNTEAFF | TGTGCCAGCAGTTACGTTCGCGGCAGCCTCATGAACACTGAAGCTTTCTTT
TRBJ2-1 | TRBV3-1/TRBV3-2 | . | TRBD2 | CASSQSLSGSWNEQFF | TGTGCCAGCAGCCAATCCCTTAGCGGGAGTTGGAATGAGCAGTTCTTC
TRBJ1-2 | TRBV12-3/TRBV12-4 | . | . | CASSPTGYYGYTF | TGTGCCAGCAGCCCAACAGGGTACTATGGCTACACCTTC
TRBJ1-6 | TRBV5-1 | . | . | CASSSHGGFTYNSPLHF | TGCGCCAGCAGCTCCCACGGGGGATTCACCTATAATTCACCCCTCCACTTT
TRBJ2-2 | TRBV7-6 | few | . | CASSVRSRSNTGELFF | TGTGCCAGCAGCGTGAGGAGCAGGTCGAACACCGGGGAGCTGTTTTTT
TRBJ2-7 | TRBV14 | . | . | CASSQESRGASYEQYF | TGTGCCAGCAGCCAAGAATCGCGGGGCGCCTCCTACGAGCAGTACTTC
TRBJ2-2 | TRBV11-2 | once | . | CASSFLRPPNTGELFF | TGTGCCAGCAGCTTCCTAAGGCCCCCGAACACCGGGGAGCTGTTTTTT
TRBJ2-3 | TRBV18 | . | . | CASSPDTDTQYF | TGTGCCAGCTCACCTGACACAGATACGCAGTATTTT
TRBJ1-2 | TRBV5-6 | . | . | CASSLGGTAYGYTF | TGTGCCAGCAGCTTGGGCGGGACTGCCTATGGCTACACCTTC
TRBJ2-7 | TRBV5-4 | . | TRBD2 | CASSEVAGGDYEQYF | TGTGCCAGCAGCGAGGTAGCGGGGGGGGACTACGAGCAGTACTTC
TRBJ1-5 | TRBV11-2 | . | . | CASSLGPRAYSNQPQHF | TGTGCCAGCAGCTTAGGGCCCAGAGCGTATAGCAATCAGCCCCAGCATTTT
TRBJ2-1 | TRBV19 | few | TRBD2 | CATSWSGSEAYNEQFF | TGTGCCACCTCGTGGAGCGGGAGCGAAGCCTACAATGAGCAGTTCTTC
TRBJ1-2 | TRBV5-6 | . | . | CASSLGSGTPYGYTF | TGTGCCAGCAGCTTGGGATCAGGAACCCCATATGGCTACACCTTC
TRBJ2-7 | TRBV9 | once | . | CASSIASGAGEQYF | TGTGCCAGCAGCATCGCTTCGGGGGCTGGGGAGCAGTACTTC
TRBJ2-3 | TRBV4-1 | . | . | CASSQEGFLDTQYF | TGCGCCAGCAGCCAAGAAGGGTTCTTAGATACGCAGTATTTT
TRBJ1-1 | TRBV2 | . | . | CATLGHTEAFF | TGTGCCACCCTAGGGCACACTGAAGCTTTCTTT
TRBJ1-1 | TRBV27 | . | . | CASSLWGSGKTEAFF | TGTGCCAGCAGTTTATGGGGTTCAGGGAAGACTGAAGCTTTCTTT
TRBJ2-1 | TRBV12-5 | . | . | CASGFRGPAPPYNEQFF | TGTGCTAGTGGTTTCCGAGGACCCGCCCCCCCTTACAATGAGCAGTTCTTC
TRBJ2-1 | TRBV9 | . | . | CASSVGAGTDPDEQFF | TGTGCCAGCAGCGTAGGGGCCGGGACGGACCCCGATGAGCAGTTCTTC
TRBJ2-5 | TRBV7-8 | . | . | CASSPGPQETQYF | TGTGCCAGCAGCCCGGGACCCCAAGAGACCCAGTACTTC
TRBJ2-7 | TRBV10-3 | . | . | CAISERSVSSYEQYF | TGTGCCATCAGTGAGAGGTCGGTCAGCTCCTACGAGCAGTACTTC
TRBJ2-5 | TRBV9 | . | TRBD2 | CASSPGASGRPETQYF | TGTGCCAGCAGCCCGGGGGCTAGCGGGAGGCCGGAGACCCAGTACTTC
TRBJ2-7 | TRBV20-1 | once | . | CSAGLKVEQYF | TGCAGTGCTGGACTAAAGGTCGAGCAGTACTTC
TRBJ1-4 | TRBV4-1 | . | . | CASSLHPGRENEKLFF | TGCGCCAGCAGCCTCCACCCGGGACGGGAAAATGAAAAACTGTTTTTT
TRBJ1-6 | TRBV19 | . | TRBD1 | CASSPRTGGLNNSPLHF | TGTGCCAGTAGTCCGCGGACAGGGGGCCTTAATAATTCACCCCTCCACTTT
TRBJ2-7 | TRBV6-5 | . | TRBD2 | CASSYERDSYEQYF | TGTGCCAGCAGTTACGAGCGGGACTCCTACGAGCAGTACTTC
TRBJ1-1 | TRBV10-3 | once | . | CAISERGDGGTEAFF | TGTGCCATCAGTGAGAGGGGGGATGGAGGCACTGAAGCTTTCTTT
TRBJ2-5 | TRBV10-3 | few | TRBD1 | CATRTGGRETQYF | TGTGCCACCCGGACAGGGGGGAGGGAGACCCAGTACTTC
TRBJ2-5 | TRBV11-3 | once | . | CASSLTQETQYF | TGTGCCAGCAGCTTAACACAAGAGACCCAGTACTTC
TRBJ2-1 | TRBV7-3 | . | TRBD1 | CASSLHGTGEFYNEQFF | TGTGCCAGCAGCCTTCACGGGACAGGGGAATTCTACAATGAGCAGTTCTTC
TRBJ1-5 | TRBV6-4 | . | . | CASSSGAGHPINQPQHF | TGTGCCAGCAGCTCTGGGGCGGGACACCCGATTAATCAGCCCCAGCATTTT
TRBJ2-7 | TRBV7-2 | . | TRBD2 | CASSPRTSGGSGEQYF | TGTGCCAGCAGCCCGAGGACTAGCGGGGGCTCCGGCGAGCAGTACTTC
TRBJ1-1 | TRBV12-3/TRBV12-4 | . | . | CASSGDTEAFF | TGTGCCAGCAGTGGGGACACTGAAGCTTTCTTT
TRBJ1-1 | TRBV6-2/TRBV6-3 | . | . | CASSYPPAGGTEAFF | TGTGCCAGCAGTTACCCCCCCGCCGGGGGCACTGAAGCTTTCTTT
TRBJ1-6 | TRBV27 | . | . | CASSLMGRGPLHF | TGTGCCAGCAGTTTAATGGGCCGGGGACCCCTCCACTTT
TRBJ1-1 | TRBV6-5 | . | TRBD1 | CASRGTGGMNTEAFF | TGTGCCAGCAGGGGAACAGGGGGCATGAACACTGAAGCTTTCTTT
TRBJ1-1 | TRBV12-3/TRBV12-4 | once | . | CATRVAVNTEAFF | TGTGCCACAAGGGTGGCAGTGAACACTGAAGCTTTCTTT
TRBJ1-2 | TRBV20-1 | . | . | CSAWGPYGYTF | TGCAGTGCTTGGGGGCCCTATGGCTACACCTTC